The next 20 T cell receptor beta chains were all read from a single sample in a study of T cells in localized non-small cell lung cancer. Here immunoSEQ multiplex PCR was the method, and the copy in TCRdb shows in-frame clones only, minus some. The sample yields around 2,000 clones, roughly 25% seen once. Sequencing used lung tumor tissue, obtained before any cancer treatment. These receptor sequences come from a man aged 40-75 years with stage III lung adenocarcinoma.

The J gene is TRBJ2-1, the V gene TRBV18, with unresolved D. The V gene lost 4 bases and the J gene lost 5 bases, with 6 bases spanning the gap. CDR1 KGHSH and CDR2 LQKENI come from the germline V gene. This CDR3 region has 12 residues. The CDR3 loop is CASSQVNNEQFF. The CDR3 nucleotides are TGTGCCAGCTCACAAGTGAACAATGAGCAGTTCTTC.

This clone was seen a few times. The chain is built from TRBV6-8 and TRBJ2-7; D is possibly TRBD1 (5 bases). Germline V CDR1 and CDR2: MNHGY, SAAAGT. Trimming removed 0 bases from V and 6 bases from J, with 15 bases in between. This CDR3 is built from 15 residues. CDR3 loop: CASSYSINQGFEQYF. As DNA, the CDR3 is TGTGCCAGCAGTTACTCGATCAACCAGGGTTTCGAGCAGTACTTC.

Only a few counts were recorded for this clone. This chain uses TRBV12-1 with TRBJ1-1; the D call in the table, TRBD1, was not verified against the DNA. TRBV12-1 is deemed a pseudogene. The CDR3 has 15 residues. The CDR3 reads CASSSQDRLNTEAFF. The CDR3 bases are TGTGCCAGCAGCTCTCAGGACAGACTGAACACTGAAGCTTTCTTT.

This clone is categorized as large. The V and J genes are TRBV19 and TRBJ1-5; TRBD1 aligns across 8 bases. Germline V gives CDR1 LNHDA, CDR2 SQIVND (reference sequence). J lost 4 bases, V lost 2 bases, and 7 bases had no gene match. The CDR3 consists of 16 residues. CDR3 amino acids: CASSIRGQGANQPQHF. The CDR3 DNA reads TGTGCCAGTAGTATAAGAGGACAGGGTGCTAATCAGCCCCAGCATTTT.

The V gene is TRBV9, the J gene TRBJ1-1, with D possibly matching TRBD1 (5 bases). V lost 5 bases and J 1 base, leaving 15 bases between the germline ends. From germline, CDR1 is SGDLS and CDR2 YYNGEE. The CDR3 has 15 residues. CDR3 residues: CASSESGTGNTEAFF. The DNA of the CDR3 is TGTGCCAGCAGTGAATCCGGGACGGGGAACACTGAAGCTTTCTTT. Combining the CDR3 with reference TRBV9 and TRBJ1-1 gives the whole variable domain DSGVTQTPKHLITATGQRVTLRCSPRSGDLSVYWYQQSLDQGLQFLIQYYNGEERAKGNILERFSAQQFPDLHSELNLSSLELGDSALYFCASSESGTGNTEAFFGQGTRLTVV.

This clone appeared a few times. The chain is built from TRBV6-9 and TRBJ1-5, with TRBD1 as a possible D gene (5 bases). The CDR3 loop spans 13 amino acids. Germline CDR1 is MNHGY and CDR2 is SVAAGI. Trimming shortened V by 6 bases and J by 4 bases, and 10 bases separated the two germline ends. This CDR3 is CASSVTANQPQHF. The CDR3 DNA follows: TGTGCCAGCAGCGTGACAGCAAATCAGCCCCAGCATTTT.

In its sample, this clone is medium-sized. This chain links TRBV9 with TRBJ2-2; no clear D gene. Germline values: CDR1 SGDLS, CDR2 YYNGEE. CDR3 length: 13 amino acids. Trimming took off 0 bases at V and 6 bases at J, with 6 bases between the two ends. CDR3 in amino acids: CASSVDGAGELFF. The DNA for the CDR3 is TGTGCCAGCAGCGTAGATGGTGCCGGGGAGCTGTTTTTT.

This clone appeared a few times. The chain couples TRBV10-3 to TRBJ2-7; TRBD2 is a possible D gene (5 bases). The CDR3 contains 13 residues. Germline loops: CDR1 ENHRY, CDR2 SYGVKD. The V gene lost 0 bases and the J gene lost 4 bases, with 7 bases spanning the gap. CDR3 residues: CAISESRGYEQYF. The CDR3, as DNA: TGTGCCATCAGTGAGTCTCGGGGATACGAGCAGTACTTC.

Here the CDR3 reads CTSSRALAGAHPWGDTQYF. CDR3 coding DNA: TGCACCAGCAGCCGAGCCCTAGCGGGGGCCCACCCATGGGGAGATACGCAGTATTTT. V and J are TRBV1 and TRBJ2-3; the D call in the table, TRBD2, was not verified against the DNA. TRBV1 is a listed pseudogene. CDR3 length equals 19 residues.

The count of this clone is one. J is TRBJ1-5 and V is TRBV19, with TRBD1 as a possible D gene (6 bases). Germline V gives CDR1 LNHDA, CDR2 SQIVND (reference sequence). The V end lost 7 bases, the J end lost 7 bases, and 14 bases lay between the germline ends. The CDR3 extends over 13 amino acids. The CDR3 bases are TGTGCCAGTACAATACAGGGTCGGCAGCCCCAGCATTTT. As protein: CASTIQGRQPQHF.

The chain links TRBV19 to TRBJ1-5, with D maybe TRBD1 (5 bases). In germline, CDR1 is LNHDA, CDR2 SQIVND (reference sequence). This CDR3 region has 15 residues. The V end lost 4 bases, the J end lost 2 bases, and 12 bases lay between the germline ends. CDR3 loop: CASSTYRGGNQPQHF. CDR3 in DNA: TGTGCCAGTAGTACCTACAGAGGGGGCAATCAGCCCCAGCATTTT.

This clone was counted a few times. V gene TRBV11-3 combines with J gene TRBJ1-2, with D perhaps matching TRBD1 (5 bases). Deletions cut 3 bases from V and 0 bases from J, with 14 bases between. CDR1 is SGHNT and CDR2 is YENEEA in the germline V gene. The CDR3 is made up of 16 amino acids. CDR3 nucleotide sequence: TGTGCCAGCAGCTTTGACGACAGCCCTACTAACTATGGCTACACCTTC. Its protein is CASSFDDSPTNYGYTF.

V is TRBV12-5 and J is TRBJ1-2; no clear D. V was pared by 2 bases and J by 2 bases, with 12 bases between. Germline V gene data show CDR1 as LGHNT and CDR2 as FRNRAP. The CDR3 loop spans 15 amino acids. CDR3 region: CASGLSSLWNYGYTF. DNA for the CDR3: TGTGCTAGTGGTTTGTCATCCCTTTGGAACTATGGCTACACCTTC.

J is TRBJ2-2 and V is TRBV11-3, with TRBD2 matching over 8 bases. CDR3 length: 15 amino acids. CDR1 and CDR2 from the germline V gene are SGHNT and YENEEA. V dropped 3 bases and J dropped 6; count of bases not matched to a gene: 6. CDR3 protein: CASSLVREGAGELFF. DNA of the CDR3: TGTGCCAGCAGCTTGGTACGGGAGGGGGCCGGGGAGCTGTTTTTT.

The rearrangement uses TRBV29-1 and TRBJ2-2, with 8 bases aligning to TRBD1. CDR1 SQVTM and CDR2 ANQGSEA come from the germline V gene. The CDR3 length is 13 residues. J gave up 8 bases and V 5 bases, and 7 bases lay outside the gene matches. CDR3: CSVHQGARGELFF. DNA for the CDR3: TGCAGCGTTCATCAGGGGGCGCGGGGGGAGCTGTTTTTT.

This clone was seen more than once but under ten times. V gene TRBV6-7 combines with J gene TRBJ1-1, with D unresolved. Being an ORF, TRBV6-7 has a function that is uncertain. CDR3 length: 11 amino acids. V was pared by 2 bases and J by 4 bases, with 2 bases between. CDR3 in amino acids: CASSYRTEAFF. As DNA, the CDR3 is TGTGCCAGCAGTTACCGCACTGAAGCTTTCTTT.

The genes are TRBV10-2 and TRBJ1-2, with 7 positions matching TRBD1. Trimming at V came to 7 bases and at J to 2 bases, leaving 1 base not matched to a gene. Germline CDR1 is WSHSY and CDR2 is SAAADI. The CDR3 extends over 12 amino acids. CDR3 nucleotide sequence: TGCGCCAGCATGGGACAGAACTATGGCTACACCTTC. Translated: CASMGQNYGYTF.

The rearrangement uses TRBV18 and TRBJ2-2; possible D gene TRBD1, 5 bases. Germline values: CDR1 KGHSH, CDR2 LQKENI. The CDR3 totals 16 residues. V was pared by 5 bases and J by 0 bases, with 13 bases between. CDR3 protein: CASSYSGNPNTGELFF. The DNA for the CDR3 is TGTGCCAGCTCATACTCAGGGAACCCGAACACCGGGGAGCTGTTTTTT.

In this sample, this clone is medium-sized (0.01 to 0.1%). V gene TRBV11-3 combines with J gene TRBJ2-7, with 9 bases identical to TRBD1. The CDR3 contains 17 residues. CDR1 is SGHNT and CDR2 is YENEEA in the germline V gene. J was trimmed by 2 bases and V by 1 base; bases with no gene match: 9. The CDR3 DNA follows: TGTGCCAGCAGCTTAGTTCCTGGGACAGGGTCGGCCTACGAGCAGTACTTC. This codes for CASSLVPGTGSAYEQYF.

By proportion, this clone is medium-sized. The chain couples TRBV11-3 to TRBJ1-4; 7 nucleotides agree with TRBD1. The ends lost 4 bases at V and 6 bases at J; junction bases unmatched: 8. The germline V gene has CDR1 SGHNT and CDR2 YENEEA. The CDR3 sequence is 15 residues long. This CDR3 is CASSSNRGLDEKLFF. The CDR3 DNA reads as TGTGCCAGCAGCTCCAACAGGGGTTTGGATGAAAAACTGTTTTTT.